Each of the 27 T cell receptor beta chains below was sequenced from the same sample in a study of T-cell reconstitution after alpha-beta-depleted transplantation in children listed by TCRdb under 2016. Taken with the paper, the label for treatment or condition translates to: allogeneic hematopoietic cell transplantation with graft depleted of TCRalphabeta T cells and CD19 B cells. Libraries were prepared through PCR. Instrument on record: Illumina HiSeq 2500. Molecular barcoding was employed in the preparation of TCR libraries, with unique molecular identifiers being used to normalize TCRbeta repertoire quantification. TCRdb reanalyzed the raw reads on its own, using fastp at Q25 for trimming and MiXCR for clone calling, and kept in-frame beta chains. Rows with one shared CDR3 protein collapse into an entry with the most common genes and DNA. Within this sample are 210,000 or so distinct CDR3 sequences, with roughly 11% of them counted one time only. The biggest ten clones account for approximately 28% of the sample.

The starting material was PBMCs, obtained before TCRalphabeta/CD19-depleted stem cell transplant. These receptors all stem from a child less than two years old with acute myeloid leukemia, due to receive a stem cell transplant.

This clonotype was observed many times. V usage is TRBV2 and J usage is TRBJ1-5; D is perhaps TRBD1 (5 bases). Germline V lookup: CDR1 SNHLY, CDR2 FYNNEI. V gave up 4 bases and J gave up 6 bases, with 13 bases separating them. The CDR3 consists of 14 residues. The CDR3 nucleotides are TGTGCCAGCAGTGGAGCAGGGTTTCCTCAGCCCCAGCATTTT. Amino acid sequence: CASSGAGFPQPQHF.

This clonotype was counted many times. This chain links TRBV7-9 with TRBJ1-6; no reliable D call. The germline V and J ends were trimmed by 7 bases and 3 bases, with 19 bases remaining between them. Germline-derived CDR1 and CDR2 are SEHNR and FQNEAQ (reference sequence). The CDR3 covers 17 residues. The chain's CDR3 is CASIQSPGSLYNSPLHF. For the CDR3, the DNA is TGTGCCAGCATCCAATCCCCGGGCAGTCTCTATAATTCACCCCTCCACTTT. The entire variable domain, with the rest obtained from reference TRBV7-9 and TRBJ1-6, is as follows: DTGVSQNPRHKITKRGQNVTFRCDPISEHNRLYWYRQTLGQGPEFLTYFQNEAQLEKSRLLSDRFSAERPKGSFSTLEIQRTEQGDSAMYLCASIQSPGSLYNSPLHFGNGTRLTVT.

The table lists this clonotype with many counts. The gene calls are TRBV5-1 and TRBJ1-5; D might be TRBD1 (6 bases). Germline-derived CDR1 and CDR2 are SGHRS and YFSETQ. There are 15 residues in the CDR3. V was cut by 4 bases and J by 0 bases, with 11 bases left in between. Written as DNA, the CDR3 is TGCGCCAGCAGCCCCACAGGGTATAGCAATCAGCCCCAGCATTTT. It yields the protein CASSPTGYSNQPQHF.

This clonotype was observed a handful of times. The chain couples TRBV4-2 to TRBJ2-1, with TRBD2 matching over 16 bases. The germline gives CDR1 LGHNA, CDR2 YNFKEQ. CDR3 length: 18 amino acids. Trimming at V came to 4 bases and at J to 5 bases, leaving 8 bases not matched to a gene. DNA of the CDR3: TGTGCCAGCAGCCCAGGGACTAGCGGGGGGGCGTGGAACAATGAGCAGTTCTTC. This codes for CASSPGTSGGAWNNEQFF.

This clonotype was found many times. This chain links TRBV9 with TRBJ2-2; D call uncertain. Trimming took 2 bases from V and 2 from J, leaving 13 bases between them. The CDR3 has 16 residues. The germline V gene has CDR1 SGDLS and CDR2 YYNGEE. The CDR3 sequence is CASSVFLGGNTGELFF. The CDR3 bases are TGTGCCAGCAGCGTCTTCCTTGGCGGAAACACCGGGGAGCTGTTTTTT.

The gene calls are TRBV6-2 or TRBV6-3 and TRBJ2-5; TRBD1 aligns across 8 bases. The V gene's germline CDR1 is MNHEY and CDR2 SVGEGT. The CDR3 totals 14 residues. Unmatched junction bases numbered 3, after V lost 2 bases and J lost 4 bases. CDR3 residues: CASSYGRGLETQYF. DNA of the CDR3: TGTGCCAGCAGTTACGGCAGGGGGCTAGAGACCCAGTACTTC.

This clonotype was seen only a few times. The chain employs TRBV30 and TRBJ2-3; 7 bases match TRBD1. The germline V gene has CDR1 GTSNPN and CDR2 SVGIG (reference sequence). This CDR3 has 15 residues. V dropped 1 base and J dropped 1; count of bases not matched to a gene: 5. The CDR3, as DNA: TGTGCCTGGAGTGGGTCCGGGACAGGCACAGATACGCAGTATTTT. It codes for CAWSGSGTGTDTQYF.

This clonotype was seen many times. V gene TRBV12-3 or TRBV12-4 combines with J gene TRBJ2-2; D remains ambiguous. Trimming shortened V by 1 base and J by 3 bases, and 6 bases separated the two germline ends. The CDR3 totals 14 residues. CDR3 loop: CASSLGVYTGELFF. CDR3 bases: TGTGCCAGCAGTTTAGGTGTCTACACCGGGGAGCTGTTTTTT.

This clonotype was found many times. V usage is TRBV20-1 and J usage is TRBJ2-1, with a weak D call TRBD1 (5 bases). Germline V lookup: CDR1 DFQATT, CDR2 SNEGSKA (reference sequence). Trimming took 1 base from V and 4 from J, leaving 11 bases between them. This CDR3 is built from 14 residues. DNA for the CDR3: TGCAGTGCTAGAGGGGGCGGATATTACAATGAGCAGTTCTTC. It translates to CSARGGGYYNEQFF.

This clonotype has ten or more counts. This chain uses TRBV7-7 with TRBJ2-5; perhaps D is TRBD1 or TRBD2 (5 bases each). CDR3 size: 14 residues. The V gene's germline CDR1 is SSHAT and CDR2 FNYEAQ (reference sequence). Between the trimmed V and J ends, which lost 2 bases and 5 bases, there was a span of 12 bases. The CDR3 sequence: CASSLTEGRETQYF. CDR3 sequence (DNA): TGTGCCAGCAGCTTAACAGAGGGACGGGAGACCCAGTACTTC.

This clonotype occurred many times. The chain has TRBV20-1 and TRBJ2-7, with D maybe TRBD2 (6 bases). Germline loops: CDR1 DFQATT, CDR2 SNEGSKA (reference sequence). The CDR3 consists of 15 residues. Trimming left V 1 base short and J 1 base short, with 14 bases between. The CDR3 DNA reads TGCAGTGCTAGAGCGAACGGCGGGGTATCCTACGAGCAGTACTTC. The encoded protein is CSARANGGVSYEQYF.

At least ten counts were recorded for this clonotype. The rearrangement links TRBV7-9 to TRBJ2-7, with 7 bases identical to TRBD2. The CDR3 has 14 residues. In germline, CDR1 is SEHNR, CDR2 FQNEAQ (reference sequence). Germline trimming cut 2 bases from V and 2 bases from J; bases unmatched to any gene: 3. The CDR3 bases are TGTGCCAGCAGCTTATACGGGACTACCTACGAGCAGTACTTC. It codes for CASSLYGTTYEQYF.

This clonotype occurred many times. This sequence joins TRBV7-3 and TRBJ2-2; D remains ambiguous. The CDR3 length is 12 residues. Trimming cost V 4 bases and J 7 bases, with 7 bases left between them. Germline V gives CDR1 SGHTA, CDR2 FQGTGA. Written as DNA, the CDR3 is TGTGCCAGCAGCTCCCCCAGCGGGGAGCTGTTTTTT. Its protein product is CASSSPSGELFF.

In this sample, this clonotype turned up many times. The CDR3 DNA sequence: TGTGCCAGCAGCCCACTTACCGGGACAGGGTTCTCCTACGAGCAGTACTTC. Translated: CASSPLTGTGFSYEQYF. V is TRBV6-2 or TRBV6-3 and J is TRBJ2-7, with TRBD1 matching over 9 bases. There are 17 residues in the CDR3. After removal of 6 bases from V and 0 bases from J, the junction contained 12 bases not matched to a gene. Germline loops: CDR1 MNHEY, CDR2 SVGEGT.

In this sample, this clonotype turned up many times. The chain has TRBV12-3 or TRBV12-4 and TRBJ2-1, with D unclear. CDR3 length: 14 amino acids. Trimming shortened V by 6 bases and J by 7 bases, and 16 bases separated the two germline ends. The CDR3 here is CASRDLGFRNEQFF. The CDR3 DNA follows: TGTGCCAGCAGAGACCTGGGCTTTAGGAATGAGCAGTTCTTC.

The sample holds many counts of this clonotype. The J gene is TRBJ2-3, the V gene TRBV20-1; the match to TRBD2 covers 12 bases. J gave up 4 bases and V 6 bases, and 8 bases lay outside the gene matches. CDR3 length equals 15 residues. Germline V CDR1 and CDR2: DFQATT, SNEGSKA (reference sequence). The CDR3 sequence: CSALPTSGSADTQYF. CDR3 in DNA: TGCAGTGCGCTTCCGACTAGCGGGAGCGCAGATACGCAGTATTTT.

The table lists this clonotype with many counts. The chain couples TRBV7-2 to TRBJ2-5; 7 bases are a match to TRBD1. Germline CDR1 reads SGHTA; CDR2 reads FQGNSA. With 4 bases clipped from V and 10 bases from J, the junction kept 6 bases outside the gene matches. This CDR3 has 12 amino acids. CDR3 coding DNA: TGTGCCAGCAGCTCGACAGGGTCGAACCAGTACTTC. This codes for CASSSTGSNQYF. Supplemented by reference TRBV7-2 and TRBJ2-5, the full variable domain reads GAGVSQSPSNKVTEKGKDVELRCDPISGHTALYWYRQSLGQGLEFLIYFQGNSAPDKSGLPSDRFSAERTGGSVSTLTIQRTQQEDSAVYLCASSSTGSNQYFGPGTRLLVL.

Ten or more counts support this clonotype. The CDR3 here is CASSLGRRASAYEQYF. Written as DNA, the CDR3 is TGTGCCAGCAGCTTAGGTCGGCGGGCTAGCGCCTACGAGCAGTACTTC. V and J are TRBV11-2 and TRBJ2-7, with D maybe TRBD2 (6 bases). The CDR3 loop spans 16 amino acids. Between the trimmed V and J ends, which lost 1 base and 2 bases, there was a span of 15 bases. The germline V gene has CDR1 SGHAT and CDR2 FQNNGV.

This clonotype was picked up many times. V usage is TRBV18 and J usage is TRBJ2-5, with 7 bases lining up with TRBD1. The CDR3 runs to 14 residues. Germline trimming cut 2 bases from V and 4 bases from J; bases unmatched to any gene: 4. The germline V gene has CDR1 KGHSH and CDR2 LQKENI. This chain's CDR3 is CASSPVRGRETQYF. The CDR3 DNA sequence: TGTGCCAGCTCACCAGTAAGGGGGCGAGAGACCCAGTACTTC.

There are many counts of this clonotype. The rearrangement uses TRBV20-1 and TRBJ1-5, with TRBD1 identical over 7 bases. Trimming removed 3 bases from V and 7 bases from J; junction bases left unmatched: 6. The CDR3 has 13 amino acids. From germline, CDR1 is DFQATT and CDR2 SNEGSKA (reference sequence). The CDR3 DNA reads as TGCAGTGCTAGTGCCAGGGGGAACCAGCCCCAGCATTTT. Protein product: CSASARGNQPQHF.

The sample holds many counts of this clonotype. The CDR3 reads CASSNGPSNTEAFF. CDR3 DNA: TGCGCCAGCAGCAATGGACCGAGCAACACTGAAGCTTTCTTT. The chain employs TRBV5-1 and TRBJ1-1; D gene uncertain. Germline V gene sequence: CDR1 SGHRS, CDR2 YFSETQ. The germline V and J ends were trimmed by 4 bases and 2 bases, with 12 bases remaining between them. This CDR3 has 14 residues.

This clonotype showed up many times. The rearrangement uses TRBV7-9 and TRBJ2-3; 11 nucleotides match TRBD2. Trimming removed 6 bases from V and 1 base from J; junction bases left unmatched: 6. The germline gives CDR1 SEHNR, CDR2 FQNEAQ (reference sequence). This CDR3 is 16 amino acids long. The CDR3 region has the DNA TGTGCCAGCAGTACCCTGGGACTAGCGGGCACAGATACGCAGTATTTT. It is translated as CASSTLGLAGTDTQYF.

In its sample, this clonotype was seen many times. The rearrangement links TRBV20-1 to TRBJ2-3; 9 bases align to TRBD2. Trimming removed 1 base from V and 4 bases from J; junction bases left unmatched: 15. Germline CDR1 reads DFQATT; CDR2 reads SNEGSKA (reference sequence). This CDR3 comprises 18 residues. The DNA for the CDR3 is TGCAGTGCTAGAGGGGGCGGGAGGGCCTCGGCTGGTCCAGATACGCAGTATTTT. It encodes CSARGGGRASAGPDTQYF.

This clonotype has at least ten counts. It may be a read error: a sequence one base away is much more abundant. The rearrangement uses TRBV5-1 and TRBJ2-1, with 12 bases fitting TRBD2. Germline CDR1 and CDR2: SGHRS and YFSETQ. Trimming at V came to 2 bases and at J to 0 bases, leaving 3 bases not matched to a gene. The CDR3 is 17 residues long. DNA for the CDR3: TGCGCCAGCAGCTTCACTAGCGGGGGGAGCTCCTACAATGAGCAGTTCTTC. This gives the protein CASSFTSGGSSYNEQFF.

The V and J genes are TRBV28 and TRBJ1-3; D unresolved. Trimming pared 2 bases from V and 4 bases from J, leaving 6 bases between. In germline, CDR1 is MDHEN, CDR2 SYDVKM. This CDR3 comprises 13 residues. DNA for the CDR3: TGTGCCAGCAGTTTAAACACGGGAAACACCATATATTTT. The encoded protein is CASSLNTGNTIYF.

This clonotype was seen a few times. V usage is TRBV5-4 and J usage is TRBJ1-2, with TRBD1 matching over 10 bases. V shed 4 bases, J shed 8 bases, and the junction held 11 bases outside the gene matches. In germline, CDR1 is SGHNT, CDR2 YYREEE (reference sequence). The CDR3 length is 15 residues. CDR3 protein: CASSPGSGTGEGYTF. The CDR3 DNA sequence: TGTGCCAGCAGCCCCGGGAGCGGGACAGGGGAAGGCTACACCTTC.

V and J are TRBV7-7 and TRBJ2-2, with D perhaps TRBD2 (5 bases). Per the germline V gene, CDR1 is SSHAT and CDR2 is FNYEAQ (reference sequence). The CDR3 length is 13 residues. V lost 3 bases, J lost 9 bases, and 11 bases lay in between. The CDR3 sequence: CASSFGRYRELFF. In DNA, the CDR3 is TGTGCCAGCAGCTTTGGGAGATACAGGGAGCTGTTTTTT. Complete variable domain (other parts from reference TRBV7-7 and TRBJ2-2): GAGVSQSPRYKVTKRGQDVTLRCDPISSHATLYWYQQALGQGPEFLTYFNYEAQPDKSGLPSDRFSAERPEGSISTLTIQRTEQRDSAMYRCASSFGRYRELFFGEGSRLTVL.